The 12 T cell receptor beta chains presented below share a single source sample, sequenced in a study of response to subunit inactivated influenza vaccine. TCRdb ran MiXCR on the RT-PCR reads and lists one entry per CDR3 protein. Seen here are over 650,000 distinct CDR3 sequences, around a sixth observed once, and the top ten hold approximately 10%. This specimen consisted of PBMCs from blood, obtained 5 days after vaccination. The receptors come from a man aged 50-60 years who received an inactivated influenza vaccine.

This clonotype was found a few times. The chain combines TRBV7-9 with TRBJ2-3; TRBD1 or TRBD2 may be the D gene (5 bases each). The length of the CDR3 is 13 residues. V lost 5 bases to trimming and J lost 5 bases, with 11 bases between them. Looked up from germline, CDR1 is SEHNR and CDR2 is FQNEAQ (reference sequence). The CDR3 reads CASSPGTLDTQYF. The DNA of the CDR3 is TGTGCCAGCAGCCCGGGGACCTTAGATACGCAGTATTTT.

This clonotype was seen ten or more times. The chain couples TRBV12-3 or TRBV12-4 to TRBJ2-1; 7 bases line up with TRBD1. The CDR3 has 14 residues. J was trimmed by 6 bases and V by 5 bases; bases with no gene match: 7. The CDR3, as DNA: TGTGCCAGCAGTAAGGACAGGTTTGTCAATGAGCAGTTCTTC. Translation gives CASSKDRFVNEQFF.

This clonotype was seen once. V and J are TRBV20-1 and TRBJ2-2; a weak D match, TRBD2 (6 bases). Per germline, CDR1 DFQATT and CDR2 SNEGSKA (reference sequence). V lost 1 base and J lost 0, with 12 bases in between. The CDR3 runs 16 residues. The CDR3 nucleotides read TGCAGTGCTAGAGGTCGACGGGGGACGAACACCGGGGAGCTGTTTTTT. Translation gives CSARGRRGTNTGELFF.

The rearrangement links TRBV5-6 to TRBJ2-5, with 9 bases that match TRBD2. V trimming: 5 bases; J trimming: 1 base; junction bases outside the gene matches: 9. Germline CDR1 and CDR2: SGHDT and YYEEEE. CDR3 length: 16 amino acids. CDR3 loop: CASSILTSGLQETQYF. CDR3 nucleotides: TGTGCCAGCAGTATCCTGACTAGCGGCCTCCAAGAGACCCAGTACTTC.

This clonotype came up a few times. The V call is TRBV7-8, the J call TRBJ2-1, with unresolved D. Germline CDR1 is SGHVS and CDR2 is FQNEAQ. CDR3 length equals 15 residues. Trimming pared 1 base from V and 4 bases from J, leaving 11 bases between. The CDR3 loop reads CASSLDEERYNEQFF. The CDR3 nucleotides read TGTGCCAGCAGCTTAGACGAGGAAAGATACAATGAGCAGTTCTTC.

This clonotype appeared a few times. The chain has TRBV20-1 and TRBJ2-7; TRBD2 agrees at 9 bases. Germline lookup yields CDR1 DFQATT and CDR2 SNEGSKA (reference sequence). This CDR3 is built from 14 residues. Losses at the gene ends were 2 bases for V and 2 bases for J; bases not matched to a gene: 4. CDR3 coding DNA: TGCAGTGCTAGAACAATAGCGGGAGCCTACGAGCAGTACTTC. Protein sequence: CSARTIAGAYEQYF.

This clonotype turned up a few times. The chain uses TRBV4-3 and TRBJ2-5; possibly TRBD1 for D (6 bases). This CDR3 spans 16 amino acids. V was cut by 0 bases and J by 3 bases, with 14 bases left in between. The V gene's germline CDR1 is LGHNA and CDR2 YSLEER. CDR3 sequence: CASSQDSWTAKETQYF. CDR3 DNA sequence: TGCGCCAGCAGCCAAGATTCATGGACAGCCAAAGAGACCCAGTACTTC.

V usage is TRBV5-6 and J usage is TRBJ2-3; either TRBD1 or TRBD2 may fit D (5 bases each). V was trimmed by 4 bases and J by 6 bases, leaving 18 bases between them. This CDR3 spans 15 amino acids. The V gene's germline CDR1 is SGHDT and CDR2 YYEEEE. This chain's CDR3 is CASSTWDGDADTQYF. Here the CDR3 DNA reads TGTGCCAGCAGCACCTGGGACGGGGACGCGGATACGCAGTATTTT.

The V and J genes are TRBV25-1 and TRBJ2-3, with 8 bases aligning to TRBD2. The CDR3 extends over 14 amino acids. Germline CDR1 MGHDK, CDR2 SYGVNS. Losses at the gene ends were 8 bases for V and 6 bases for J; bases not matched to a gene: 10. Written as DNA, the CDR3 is TGTGCCAGCGCCCTTTTCGGCGGGGGGGATACGCAGTATTTT. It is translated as CASALFGGGDTQYF.

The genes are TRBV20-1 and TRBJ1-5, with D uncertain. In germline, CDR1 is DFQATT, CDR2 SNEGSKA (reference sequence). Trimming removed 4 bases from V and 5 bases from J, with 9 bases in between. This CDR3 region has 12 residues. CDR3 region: CSATPGYQPQHF. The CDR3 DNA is TGCAGTGCTACCCCGGGATATCAGCCCCAGCATTTT.

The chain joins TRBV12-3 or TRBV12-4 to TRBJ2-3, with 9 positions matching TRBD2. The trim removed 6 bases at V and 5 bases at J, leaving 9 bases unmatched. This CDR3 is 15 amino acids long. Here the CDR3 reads CASRRGGAGGDTQYF. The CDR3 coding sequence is TGTGCCAGCAGACGCGGGGGGGCCGGGGGAGATACGCAGTATTTT.

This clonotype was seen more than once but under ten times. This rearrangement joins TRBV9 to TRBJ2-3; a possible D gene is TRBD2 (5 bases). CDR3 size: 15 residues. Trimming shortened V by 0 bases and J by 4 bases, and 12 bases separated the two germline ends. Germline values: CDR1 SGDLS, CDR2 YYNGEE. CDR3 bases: TGTGCCAGCAGCGTAGATTCTAGCTTTGCAGATACGCAGTATTTT. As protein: CASSVDSSFADTQYF. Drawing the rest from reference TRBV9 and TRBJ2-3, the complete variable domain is DSGVTQTPKHLITATGQRVTLRCSPRSGDLSVYWYQQSLDQGLQFLIQYYNGEERAKGNILERFSAQQFPDLHSELNLSSLELGDSALYFCASSVDSSFADTQYFGPGTRLTVL.